A selection of T cell receptor beta chains follows, all from one sample in a study of T-cell reconstitution after alpha-beta-depleted transplantation in children. A single record per CDR3 protein comes from TCRdb applying MiXCR to the PCR reads. The sample lists 200,000 to 300,000 distinct CDR3 sequences; roughly 8% were seen once. Here the sequenced sample was PBMCs, mostly from graft donor cells, taken 180 days after TCRalphabeta/CD19-depleted stem cell transplant. The source is a male patient under 18 who had a stem cell transplant for acute lymphoblastic leukemia, so the T cells may come from the graft donor. The CDR3 runs from the conserved cysteine through the conserved F or W. The D gene is left open where the match is weak. Clone sizes are given selectively: once, few, many, or a class where the clone is expanded.

CDR3,DNA,J,size,D,V
CASSPAHRGNEQFF,TGCGCCAGCAGCCCGGCGCACAGGGGAAATGAGCAGTTCTTC,TRBJ2-1,many,TRBD1,TRBV5-1
CASSYTGLAGGPSDTQYF,TGTGCCAGCAGTTACACCGGACTAGCGGGAGGGCCATCAGATACGCAGTATTTT,TRBJ2-3,many,TRBD2,TRBV6-5
CASRETVIYEQYF,TGTGCCAGCCGGGAGACCGTGATCTACGAGCAGTACTTC,TRBJ2-7,many,.,TRBV6-6
CASRGPTDTQYF,TGTGCCAGCAGGGGACCGACAGATACGCAGTATTTT,TRBJ2-3,many,.,TRBV5-6
CSVLHLNTEAFF,TGCAGCGTGCTCCACTTGAACACTGAAGCTTTCTTT,TRBJ1-1,many,.,TRBV29-1
CASSSEGGWSTEAFF,TGCGCCAGCAGCTCTGAGGGGGGCTGGAGCACTGAAGCTTTCTTT,TRBJ1-1,many,.,TRBV5-1
CASSLIGDLSYEQYF,TGTGCCAGCAGCTTAATCGGGGATCTCTCCTACGAGCAGTACTTC,TRBJ2-7,many,.,TRBV7-2
CASSSGRGVSGNTIYF,TGTGCCAGCAGTTCGGGGAGAGGGGTCTCTGGAAACACCATATATTTT,TRBJ1-3,.,.,TRBV12-3/TRBV12-4
CASSFDRALNQPQHF,TGCGCCAGCAGCTTTGACAGGGCCCTGAATCAGCCCCAGCATTTT,TRBJ1-5,many,TRBD1,TRBV4-1
CASSLTGSSTDTQYF,TGTGCCAGCAGCTTAACTGGCTCTAGCACAGATACGCAGTATTTT,TRBJ2-3,many,.,TRBV7-3
CATRQGPNTEAFF,TGTGCCACCAGACAGGGACCGAACACTGAAGCTTTCTTT,TRBJ1-1,many,.,TRBV24-1
CASSQVSLPPTDTQYF,TGCGCCAGCAGCCAAGTCTCGCTGCCGCCGACAGATACGCAGTATTTT,TRBJ2-3,few,.,TRBV4-3
CSASPGLAYETQYF,TGCAGTGCCTCCCCGGGACTAGCGTATGAGACCCAGTACTTC,TRBJ2-5,many,TRBD2,TRBV20-1
CATSYGTAGQPQHF,TGTGCCACCAGTTACGGGACAGCGGGGCAGCCCCAGCATTTT,TRBJ1-5,.,TRBD1,TRBV15
CASSPLTGRATNEKLFF,TGTGCCAGCAGTCCGCTGACAGGGAGGGCGACTAATGAAAAACTGTTTTTT,TRBJ1-4,many,TRBD1,TRBV27
CSAAVGYNEQFF,TGCAGTGCCGCAGTTGGGTACAATGAGCAGTTCTTC,TRBJ2-1,many,.,TRBV20-1
CASSPPRPDLNTEAFF,TGTGCCAGCTCACCACCGCGTCCGGACCTGAACACTGAAGCTTTCTTT,TRBJ1-1,many,.,TRBV18
CSARWVHNTEAFF,TGCAGTGCTAGATGGGTACACAACACTGAAGCTTTCTTT,TRBJ1-1,many,.,TRBV20-1
CASSSWTSGSSYEQYF,TGTGCCAGCAGTTCTTGGACTAGCGGGAGCTCCTACGAGCAGTACTTC,TRBJ2-7,many,TRBD2,TRBV12-3/TRBV12-4
CASRPLSYNEQFF,TGTGCCAGCAGGCCGTTGAGCTACAATGAGCAGTTCTTC,TRBJ2-1,many,.,TRBV6-1
CASSVGTGNTGELFF,TGTGCCAGCAGTGTGGGGACAGGGAACACCGGGGAGCTGTTTTTT,TRBJ2-2,few,TRBD1,TRBV25-1
CASSRPTGTSEQFF,TGTGCCAGCAGCCGTCCGACAGGGACGTCGGAGCAGTTCTTC,TRBJ2-1,many,.,TRBV21-1
CASREGGGYTF,TGTGCCAGCAGAGAGGGTGGCGGCTACACCTTC,TRBJ1-2,many,.,TRBV2
CASSFLRDSGNEQFF,TGCGCCAGCAGCTTCCTCCGGGACAGTGGGAATGAGCAGTTCTTC,TRBJ2-1,many,TRBD1,TRBV5-1
CASSLWLYRSNEQFF,TGTGCCAGCAGTTTATGGCTTTACCGATCAAATGAGCAGTTCTTC,TRBJ2-1,many,.,TRBV28
CASSPLAGVVTDTQYF,TGTGCCAGCAGCCCCTTAGCGGGGGTAGTCACAGATACGCAGTATTTT,TRBJ2-3,.,TRBD2,TRBV14
CASRNRDTYEQYF,TGTGCCAGCAGGAACAGGGACACCTACGAGCAGTACTTC,TRBJ2-7,many,.,TRBV25-1
CASSLSTGWRGFDAEAFF,TGTGCCAGCAGTCTTTCGACAGGGTGGCGTGGTTTTGACGCTGAAGCTTTCTTT,TRBJ1-1,many,TRBD1,TRBV6-5
CASSLRLSQDTQYF,TGCGCCAGCAGCTTGAGACTTTCACAGGATACGCAGTATTTT,TRBJ2-3,many,.,TRBV5-1
CASSLGDRDGAFF,TGTGCCAGCAGTTTAGGGGACAGGGATGGGGCTTTCTTT,TRBJ1-1,many,TRBD1,TRBV12-3/TRBV12-4
CASSTSGPLYEQYF,TGTGCCAGCAGTACCTCCGGGCCCCTCTACGAGCAGTACTTC,TRBJ2-7,many,.,TRBV27
CASSSTYSGKIQETQYF,TGTGCCAGCAGCTCCACCTATAGCGGGAAAATCCAAGAGACCCAGTACTTC,TRBJ2-5,many,TRBD2,TRBV7-2
CASSLGGQGRDTQYF,TGTGCCAGCAGCTTAGGAGGACAGGGAAGAGATACGCAGTATTTT,TRBJ2-3,many,TRBD1,TRBV7-9
CSATTGGVSGEAYF,TGCAGCGCCACAACAGGGGGAGTATCTGGTGAAGCTTACTTT,TRBJ1-1,.,TRBD1,TRBV29-1
CASRGASVGELFF,TGTGCCAGCAGGGGGGCTAGTGTCGGGGAGCTGTTTTTT,TRBJ2-2,many,.,TRBV2
CATSRGGPSTDTQYF,TGTGCCACCAGCAGAGGGGGACCTAGCACAGATACGCAGTATTTT,TRBJ2-3,many,.,TRBV15
CASSLDLGGPGANVLTF,TGCGCCAGCAGCTTGGATCTCGGGGGGCCTGGGGCCAACGTCCTGACTTTC,TRBJ2-6,many,.,TRBV5-1
CSVGASGTYYEQYF,TGCAGCGTTGGGGCTAGCGGGACTTATTACGAGCAGTACTTC,TRBJ2-7,many,TRBD2,TRBV29-1
CATSDSYPGPSTGELFF,TGTGCCACCAGTGATTCATATCCAGGGCCTTCCACCGGGGAGCTGTTTTTT,TRBJ2-2,many,.,TRBV24-1
CASYRAGGELFF,TGTGCCAGCTACAGGGCAGGCGGGGAGCTGTTTTTT,TRBJ2-2,few,.,TRBV19
CASSLAASGRAGEQYF,TGTGCCAGCAGCTTAGCGGCTAGCGGGAGGGCTGGCGAGCAGTACTTC,TRBJ2-7,many,TRBD2,TRBV7-2
CASSVEGGRAGDTQYF,TGTGCCAGCAGCGTAGAAGGCGGGAGGGCCGGAGATACGCAGTATTTT,TRBJ2-3,many,TRBD2,TRBV9
CASSRAQGGIVYNSPLHF,TGTGCCAGCAGTCGGGCACAGGGGGGAATCGTCTATAATTCACCCCTCCACTTT,TRBJ1-6,many,TRBD1,TRBV6-1
CASSLGLPNEQFF,TGTGCCAGCAGTTTAGGCCTTCCTAATGAGCAGTTCTTC,TRBJ2-1,many,.,TRBV12-3/TRBV12-4
CASSLADSYYEQYF,TGTGCCAGCAGCTTAGCCGACAGCTACTACGAGCAGTACTTC,TRBJ2-7,many,.,TRBV7-6